A selection of T cell receptor beta chains follows, all from one sample in a study of blood T cell repertoires in COVID-19. Profiling relied on immunoSEQ multiplex PCR, and the TCRdb table lists in-frame clones only, not all of them. The table has around 250,000 clones, around 90% seen once. Sequenced material: peripheral blood. All receptors come from a human donor in a cohort sampled during active COVID-19. The CDR3 runs from the conserved cysteine through the conserved F or W. Each record gives: V gene, D gene, J gene, CDR3 protein, CDR3 DNA. D genes are given only for firm matches.

TRBV5-1	.	TRBJ1-2	CASSSGSAGYGYTF	TGCGCCAGCAGCAGCGGTTCGGCAGGCTATGGCTACACCTTC
TRBV27	TRBD1	TRBJ2-7	CASSLGQGVIHEQYF	TGTGCCAGCAGTCTAGGACAGGGGGTGATCCACGAGCAGTACTTC
TRBV11-2	.	TRBJ2-7	CASSLGGSYEQYF	TGTGCCAGCAGCTTGGGGGGATCCTACGAGCAGTACTTC
TRBV30	TRBD1	TRBJ1-5	CAWSLGTDNQPQHF	TGTGCCTGGAGTCTCGGGACAGATAATCAGCCCCAGCATTTT
TRBV7-2	TRBD1	TRBJ1-1	CASSLAAGGTEAFF	TGTGCCAGCAGCTTAGCTGCAGGGGGCACTGAAGCTTTCTTT
TRBV7-9	.	TRBJ2-5	CASSLSGVSYQETQYF	TGTGCCAGCAGCTTGTCGGGAGTCTCGTACCAAGAGACCCAGTACTTC
TRBV6-1	.	TRBJ2-5	CASSDVEETQYF	TGTGCCAGCAGTGATGTTGAGGAGACCCAGTACTTC
TRBV19	.	TRBJ1-5	CASSPRRELNQPQHF	TGTGCCAGTAGCCCGAGGAGGGAGCTCAATCAGCCCCAGCATTTT
TRBV25-1	.	TRBJ1-1	CASSDLGGQAFF	TGTGCCAGCAGTGACTTGGGGGGTCAAGCTTTCTTT
TRBV30	TRBD2	TRBJ2-7	CAWSEGLAEGELYEQYF	TGTGCCTGGAGCGAGGGACTAGCGGAGGGAGAGTTATACGAGCAGTACTTC
TRBV5-6	TRBD1	TRBJ2-1	CASSFLLGTGPYNEQFF	TGTGCCAGCAGCTTCCTCCTCGGGACAGGGCCCTACAATGAGCAGTTCTTC
TRBV6-5	.	TRBJ1-1	CASSLRVGNTEAFF	TGTGCCAGCAGTCTCAGGGTTGGGAACACTGAAGCTTTCTTT
TRBV4-1	TRBD1	TRBJ2-7	CASSQDLSGQGWYEQYF	TGCGCCAGCAGCCAAGATCTTTCAGGACAGGGGTGGTACGAGCAGTACTTC
TRBV4-3	.	TRBJ1-3	CASSHMVGSGNTIYF	TGCGCCAGCAGCCACATGGTCGGCTCTGGAAACACCATATATTTT
TRBV10-3	TRBD2	TRBJ2-7	CAIREGLAGTYEQYF	TGTGCCATCAGAGAGGGACTAGCGGGGACCTACGAGCAGTACTTC
TRBV30	.	TRBJ1-6	CAWSVLSGKSSPLHF	TGTGCCTGGAGTGTACTATCAGGGAAAAGTTCACCCCTCCACTTT
TRBV13	.	TRBJ2-3	CASSLGLGLSTDTQYF	TGTGCCAGCAGCTTAGGCCTGGGACTTTCCACAGATACGCAGTATTTT
TRBV27	.	TRBJ1-1	CASISRVGPSTEAFF	TGTGCCAGCATTTCTCGTGTGGGGCCGAGCACTGAAGCTTTCTTT